Below are 15 T cell receptor beta chains sequenced from a single sample in a study of cytomegalovirus exposure and HLA in healthy donors. PCR primers comprised 60 Vbeta and 13 Jbeta primers. Clones were read by immunoSEQ multiplex PCR, and TCRdb kept only the in-frame ones, dropping some. The sample shows over 100,000 clones, around three quarters of them seen only once. Sequences were obtained from PBMCs. These receptor sequences come from a woman under 30 in good health and CMV-seropositive.

The genes are TRBV6-1 and TRBJ2-3, with D perhaps matching TRBD1 (7 bases). The V and J ends lost 4 bases and 5 bases respectively, with 16 bases between them. The CDR3 has 15 residues. Germline values: CDR1 MNHNS, CDR2 SASEGT. This CDR3 reads CASSGRDRGRDTQYF. As DNA, the CDR3 is TGTGCCAGCAGTGGGCGGGACAGAGGCAGAGATACGCAGTATTTT.

This sequence joins TRBV4-1 and TRBJ2-2; possible D gene TRBD2, 6 bases. This CDR3 region has 15 residues. Germline V CDR1 and CDR2: MGHRA, YSYEKL. V shed 3 bases and J shed 3 bases, with 11 bases lying between them. The CDR3 loop is CASSQRGADTGELFF. The CDR3 DNA reads as TGCGCCAGCAGCCAGCGCGGGGCCGACACCGGGGAGCTGTTTTTT.

A single count supports this clone. This chain links TRBV28 with TRBJ1-5; 8 bases fit TRBD1. The CDR3 runs to 16 residues. The V segment lost 6 bases and the J segment 4 bases; nucleotides outside the gene matches: 11. Germline V lookup: CDR1 MDHEN, CDR2 SYDVKM. CDR3 sequence (DNA): TGTGCCAGCAGATTCCGGGACAGGTTTTTAAATCAGCCCCAGCATTTT. Translating gives CASRFRDRFLNQPQHF.

This rearrangement joins TRBV28 to TRBJ1-5; perhaps TRBD1 as D (5 bases). The V and J ends lost 5 bases and 5 bases respectively, with 13 bases between them. The germline gives CDR1 MDHEN, CDR2 SYDVKM. The CDR3 is made up of 14 amino acids. CDR3 sequence: CASSQNGGYQPQHF. The CDR3 bases are TGTGCCAGCAGTCAGAACGGGGGGTATCAGCCCCAGCATTTT.

This clone was seen a handful of times. The chain combines TRBV2 with TRBJ1-1; D unclear. The CDR3 contains 14 residues. Germline CDR1 reads SNHLY; CDR2 reads FYNNEI. The ends were cut back, 1 base at V and 1 base at J, with 7 bases in the middle. The DNA for the CDR3 is TGTGCCAGCAGTGAAGTACGGGGGAACACTGAAGCTTTCTTT. It translates to CASSEVRGNTEAFF.

The chain combines TRBV7-8 with TRBJ2-1, with D maybe TRBD2 (5 bases). CDR1 SGHVS and CDR2 FQNEAQ come from the germline V gene. The germline V and J ends were trimmed by 4 bases and 4 bases, with 14 bases remaining between them. The length of the CDR3 is 15 residues. The CDR3 region has the DNA TGTGCCAGCAGCTCAACCCGCGCGGGTTACAATGAGCAGTTCTTC. The encoded protein is CASSSTRAGYNEQFF.

The chain carries TRBV9 and TRBJ2-5, with D perhaps TRBD2 (5 bases). From germline, CDR1 is SGDLS and CDR2 YYNGEE. This CDR3 has 14 residues. V dropped 4 bases and J dropped 4 bases, with 14 bases sitting between them. The CDR3, as DNA: TGTGCCAGCAGCTTTGCCGGGGAGCGAGAGACCCAGTACTTC. Protein sequence: CASSFAGERETQYF.

The DNA of the CDR3 is TGTGCCAGCAGCGGAAGACAAGGAGGCTACACCTTC. Translating gives CASSGRQGGYTF. The chain employs TRBV11-1 and TRBJ1-2; D ambiguous. Trimming took off 5 bases at V and 8 bases at J, with 12 bases between the two ends. The CDR3 consists of 12 residues. Germline V CDR1 and CDR2: SGHAT, FQDESV (reference sequence).

The V call is TRBV30, the J call TRBJ2-7; D might be TRBD1 (6 bases). The germline CDR1 and CDR2 sequences are GTSNPN and SVGIG (reference sequence). The CDR3 has 12 residues. With 5 bases removed from V and 4 bases from J, the gap between germline ends came to 12 bases. CDR3 in amino acids: CAWGGQPYEQYF. Written as DNA, the CDR3 is TGTGCCTGGGGAGGACAGCCTTACGAGCAGTACTTC. The full variable domain, rest sourced from reference TRBV30 and TRBJ2-7, is SQTIHQWPATLVQPVGSPLSLECTVEGTSNPNLYWYRQAAGRGLQLLFYSVGIGQISSEVPQNLSASRPQDRQFILSSKKLLLSDSGFYLCAWGGQPYEQYFGPGTRLTVT.

This clone was recorded a few times. The V gene is TRBV6-9, the J gene TRBJ2-7, with TRBD1 matching 10 bases. V lost 6 bases to trimming and J lost 5 bases; unmatched junction nucleotides: 7. Germline-derived CDR1 and CDR2 are MNHGY and SVAAGI. The CDR3 spans 14 residues. CDR3 DNA sequence: TGTGCCAGCAGGCCGGACAGGGGGAGGCACGAGCAGTACTTC. This translates into CASRPDRGRHEQYF.

The chain has TRBV5-1 and TRBJ2-5; 8 nucleotides match TRBD1. Germline CDR1 and CDR2: SGHRS and YFSETQ. V shed 3 bases, J shed 7 bases, and the junction held 8 bases outside the gene matches. The CDR3 runs to 14 residues. The CDR3 nucleotides read TGCGCCAGCAGCTCGGGACAGGCTGCGGGGACCCAGTACTTC. Its translation: CASSSGQAAGTQYF. Complete variable domain (other parts from reference TRBV5-1 and TRBJ2-5): KAGVTQTPRYLIKTRGQQVTLSCSPISGHRSVSWYQQTPGQGLQFLFEYFSETQRNKGNFPGRFSGRQFSNSRSEMNVSTLELGDSALYLCASSSGQAAGTQYFGPGTRLLVL.

The chain has TRBV5-5 and TRBJ2-3; D might be TRBD1 (5 bases). V gave up 4 bases and J gave up 0 bases, with 9 bases separating them. The CDR3 loop spans 14 amino acids. Germline V lookup: CDR1 SGHKS, CDR2 YYEKEE (reference sequence). DNA for the CDR3: TGTGCCAGCAGCAGAACAGGTAGCACAGATACGCAGTATTTT. Translated: CASSRTGSTDTQYF.

In its sample, this clone was seen once. The J gene is TRBJ1-1, the V gene TRBV15; maybe TRBD1 (6 bases). The CDR3 is 16 residues long. Germline lookup yields CDR1 LNHNV and CDR2 YYDKDF (reference sequence). Trimming left V 0 bases short and J 3 bases short, with 14 bases between. The CDR3 sequence: CATSRDWDTMDTEAFF. The CDR3 nucleotides read TGTGCCACCAGCAGAGACTGGGACACCATGGACACTGAAGCTTTCTTT.

The chain is built from TRBV18 and TRBJ1-5; TRBD1 matches at 10 bases. This CDR3 is 15 amino acids long. CDR1 is KGHSH and CDR2 is LQKENI in the germline V gene. With V trimmed by 6 bases and J by 7 bases, 9 bases remained unmatched. CDR3 sequence reads: CASSRGQGVGQPQHF. The CDR3 bases are TGTGCCAGCTCCCGTGGACAGGGGGTAGGGCAGCCCCAGCATTTT. Filled out from reference TRBV18 and TRBJ1-5, the complete variable domain reads NAGVMQNPRHLVRRRGQEARLRCSPMKGHSHVYWYRQLPEEGLKFMVYLQKENIIDESGMPKERFSAEFPKEGPSILRIQQVVRGDSAAYFCASSRGQGVGQPQHFGDGTRLSIL.

The genes are TRBV4-1 and TRBJ1-2, with 7 bases aligning to TRBD1. The CDR3 has 13 residues. Per germline, CDR1 MGHRA and CDR2 YSYEKL. Trimming took 1 base from V and 4 from J; bases not matched to a gene: 0. The CDR3 region has the DNA TGCGCCAGCAGCCAAGCAGGGGGCTATGGCTACACCTTC. Protein product: CASSQAGGYGYTF.